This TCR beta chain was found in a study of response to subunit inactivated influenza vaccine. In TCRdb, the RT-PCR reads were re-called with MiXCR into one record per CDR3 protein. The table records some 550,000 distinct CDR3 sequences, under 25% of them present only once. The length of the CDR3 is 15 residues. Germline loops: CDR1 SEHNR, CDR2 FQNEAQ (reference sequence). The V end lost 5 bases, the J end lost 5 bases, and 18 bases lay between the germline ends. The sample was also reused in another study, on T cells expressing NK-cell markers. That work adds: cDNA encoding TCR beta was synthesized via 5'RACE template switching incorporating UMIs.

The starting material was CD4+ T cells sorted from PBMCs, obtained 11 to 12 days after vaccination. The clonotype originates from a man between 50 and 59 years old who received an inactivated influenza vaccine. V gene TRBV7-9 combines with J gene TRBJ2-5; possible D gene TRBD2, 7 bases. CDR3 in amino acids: CASSPGGGEGETQYF. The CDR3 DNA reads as TGTGCCAGCAGCCCCGGAGGGGGGGAAGGGGAGACCCAGTACTTC.